One and the same sample provided the 16 T cell receptor beta chains below, sequenced in a study of blood T cell repertoires in COVID-19. This table comes from immunoSEQ multiplex PCR, and its TCRdb copy is limited to in-frame clones, with some not included. The profile shows a few hundred thousand clones, about 90% of them singletons. The sample consisted of PBMCs or T cells enriched from blood (not recorded which). These receptors all come from a woman between 18 and 29 years old with acute COVID-19.

The V and J genes are TRBV2 and TRBJ1-5, with 10 bases matching TRBD1. Trimming cost V 6 bases and J 6 bases; bases outside gene matches: 5. CDR1 and CDR2 (germline): SNHLY, FYNNEI. There are 14 residues in the CDR3. The CDR3 loop reads CASRVGQGSQPQHF. The CDR3 DNA is TGTGCCAGCAGGGTGGGACAGGGGAGTCAGCCCCAGCATTTT.

The chain combines TRBV9 with TRBJ1-2; the D is unclear. Per germline, CDR1 SGDLS and CDR2 YYNGEE. The CDR3 is 14 residues long. Trimming removed 0 bases from V and 4 bases from J, with 10 bases in between. In DNA, the CDR3 is TGTGCCAGCAGCGTAGATTCGGGTAGCTATGGCTACACCTTC. It encodes CASSVDSGSYGYTF.

The chain joins TRBV7-9 to TRBJ1-3; tentatively, D is TRBD1 (5 bases). This CDR3 region has 14 residues. From germline, CDR1 is SEHNR and CDR2 FQNEAQ (reference sequence). Trimming stripped 4 bases from V and 1 base from J, with 8 bases between. CDR3 nucleotides: TGTGCCAGCAGCTGGGGACTATCTGGAAACACCATATATTTT. As protein: CASSWGLSGNTIYF.

The chain has TRBV27 and TRBJ1-5, with TRBD1 as a possible D gene (5 bases). This CDR3 spans 19 amino acids. The ends were cut back, 0 bases at V and 2 bases at J, with 20 bases in the middle. The germline V gene encodes CDR1 MNHEY and CDR2 SMNVEV (reference sequence). CDR3 protein: CASSLSTRVGGWGNQPQHF. The CDR3 coding sequence is TGTGCCAGCAGTTTATCGACGCGAGTGGGGGGATGGGGCAATCAGCCCCAGCATTTT.

This clone showed up just a few times. The chain carries TRBV7-9 and TRBJ2-1; a possible D gene is TRBD2 (5 bases). There are 15 residues in the CDR3. Germline V CDR1 and CDR2: SEHNR, FQNEAQ (reference sequence). Trimming stripped 5 bases from V and 1 base from J, with 12 bases between. The CDR3 reads CASSTELGSYNEQFF. The DNA of the CDR3 is TGTGCCAGCAGCACGGAACTAGGGTCCTACAATGAGCAGTTCTTC.

The chain recombines TRBV28 with TRBJ1-2; the match to TRBD1 covers 7 bases. This CDR3 region has 14 residues. V trimming: 5 bases; J trimming: 4 bases; junction bases outside the gene matches: 7. Germline V gene sequence: CDR1 MDHEN, CDR2 SYDVKM. CDR3 residues: CASSPTGRSYGYTF. DNA of the CDR3: TGTGCCAGCAGTCCGACAGGGAGGAGCTATGGCTACACCTTC.

This clone has a handful of counts. Sequence at one end of the junction differs from germline and may be a read error. The chain employs TRBV30 and TRBJ2-7; 9 positions agree with TRBD1. Germline V lookup: CDR1 GTSNPN, CDR2 SVGIG (reference sequence). CDR3 length equals 13 residues. The CDR3 loop is CAWSAPGQGRMDF. The DNA for the CDR3 is TGTGCCTGGAGTGCGCCAGGACAGGGGAGAATGGACTTC. Using reference TRBV30 and TRBJ2-7 for the parts outside the CDR3, the full variable domain is SQTIHQWPATLVQPVGSPLSLECTVEGTSNPNLYWYRQAAGRGLQLLFYSVGIGQISSEVPQNLSASRPQDRQFILSSKKLLLSDSGFYLCAWSAPGQGRMDFGPGTRLTVT.

This clone was seen once. The chain combines TRBV9 with TRBJ2-1; 11 positions match TRBD2. CDR3 length: 16 amino acids. The junction had 7 bases not matched to a gene; V was cut back by 1 base and J by 7 bases. From germline, CDR1 is SGDLS and CDR2 YYNGEE. The CDR3 region is CASSVKLAGGPNEQFF. In DNA, the CDR3 is TGTGCCAGCAGCGTAAAGTTAGCGGGAGGGCCAAATGAGCAGTTCTTC.

The V gene is TRBV5-8, the J gene TRBJ1-1; 9 bases fit TRBD1. Trimming cost V 4 bases and J 4 bases; bases outside gene matches: 8. This CDR3 contains 15 residues. Germline CDR1 and CDR2: SGHTS and YDEGEE. In DNA form, the CDR3 reads TGTGCCAGCAGCCCTCTACAGGGGGCGAGCACTGAAGCTTTCTTT. It specifies CASSPLQGASTEAFF.

This chain uses TRBV28 with TRBJ2-7; 8 bases align to TRBD1. The CDR3 covers 14 residues. J gave up 2 bases and V 3 bases, and 3 bases lay outside the gene matches. Germline V CDR1 and CDR2: MDHEN, SYDVKM. This CDR3 reads CASSLGQDPYEQYF. DNA for the CDR3: TGTGCCAGCAGTTTGGGACAGGACCCCTACGAGCAGTACTTC.

The chain combines TRBV12-3 or TRBV12-4 with TRBJ2-2, with a tentative D call TRBD1 (5 bases). The CDR3 totals 13 residues. The ends were cut back, 5 bases at V and 6 bases at J, with 10 bases in the middle. The CDR3 coding sequence is TGTGCCAGCAGTCTACTGGGGCCCGGGGAGCTGTTTTTT. Translating it yields CASSLLGPGELFF.

The chain combines TRBV28 with TRBJ1-2; TRBD1 agrees at 7 bases. The CDR3 extends over 14 amino acids. Germline assignment: CDR1 MDHEN and CDR2 SYDVKM. J lost 6 bases, V lost 2 bases, and 6 bases had no gene match. The CDR3 reads CASSLPTGPNGYTF. The DNA of the CDR3 is TGTGCCAGCAGTTTACCGACAGGGCCGAATGGCTACACCTTC.

This clone has a handful of counts. This sequence joins TRBV5-1 and TRBJ2-2, with D possibly being TRBD1 (6 bases). The CDR3 covers 16 residues. Germline V gene lookup returns CDR1 SGHRS and CDR2 YFSETQ. V was shortened by 0 bases and J by 2 bases, with 11 bases between the two germline ends. The CDR3: CASSLDVGANTGELFF. CDR3 coding DNA: TGCGCCAGCAGCTTGGATGTGGGGGCTAACACCGGGGAGCTGTTTTTT. Full variable domain (outside the CDR3, taken from reference TRBV5-1 and TRBJ2-2): KAGVTQTPRYLIKTRGQQVTLSCSPISGHRSVSWYQQTPGQGLQFLFEYFSETQRNKGNFPGRFSGRQFSNSRSEMNVSTLELGDSALYLCASSLDVGANTGELFFGEGSRLTVL.

This chain uses TRBV25-1 with TRBJ2-7, with D perhaps TRBD2 (6 bases). This CDR3 spans 13 amino acids. V was shortened by 3 bases and J by 3 bases, with 9 bases between the two germline ends. Germline assignment: CDR1 MGHDK and CDR2 SYGVNS. CDR3 protein: CASSERDYYEQYF. CDR3 nucleotides: TGTGCCAGCAGTGAGCGGGATTACTACGAGCAGTACTTC.

The chain uses TRBV5-4 and TRBJ2-1, with D possibly being TRBD1 (5 bases). V was trimmed by 4 bases and J by 2 bases, leaving 19 bases between them. Germline loops: CDR1 SGHNT, CDR2 YYREEE (reference sequence). The CDR3 extends over 17 amino acids. CDR3 in DNA: TGTGCCAGCAGCCCGGCCCTTTCTAGGGGCACCTACAATGAGCAGTTCTTC. Translation gives CASSPALSRGTYNEQFF.

The rearrangement links TRBV6-2 or TRBV6-3 to TRBJ2-3, with 16 bases matching TRBD2. V was clipped by 2 bases and J by 3 bases; unmatched bases: 14. Germline CDR1 MNHEY, CDR2 SVGEGT. This CDR3 comprises 21 residues. This CDR3 reads CASSYPDGTSGRARETDTQYF. For the CDR3, the DNA is TGTGCCAGCAGTTACCCTGACGGGACTAGCGGGAGGGCCAGGGAAACAGATACGCAGTATTTT.